This TCR beta chain was recorded in a study of PD-1 blockade in classical Hodgkin lymphoma. V gave up 5 bases and J gave up 3 bases, with 17 bases separating them. Germline CDR1 reads ENHRY; CDR2 reads SYGVKD. This CDR3 contains 16 residues. About this clone: What it recognizes is unknown.

The table came from immunoSEQ multiplex PCR; TCRdb's copy has only in-frame clones and leaves some out. The top ten hold 9% to 10% of the sample, which has about 40,000 clones, 87% seen once. Regarding the study as a whole: Similar baseline diversity was found in complete responders and newly diagnosed patients.

Relapse after autologous stem cell transplantation occurred in every patient, and brentuximab vedotin exposure varied. The chain recombines TRBV10-3 with TRBJ2-1; D may correspond to TRBD1 or TRBD2 (5 bases each). The TCR comes from a human donor with classical Hodgkin lymphoma. The input for sequencing was peripheral blood mononuclear cells (PBMCs), taken at baseline. The CDR3 DNA follows: TGTGCCATCAGTAGCCCCGGGACCGGGGTCTACAATGAGCAGTTCTTC. This codes for CAISSPGTGVYNEQFF.